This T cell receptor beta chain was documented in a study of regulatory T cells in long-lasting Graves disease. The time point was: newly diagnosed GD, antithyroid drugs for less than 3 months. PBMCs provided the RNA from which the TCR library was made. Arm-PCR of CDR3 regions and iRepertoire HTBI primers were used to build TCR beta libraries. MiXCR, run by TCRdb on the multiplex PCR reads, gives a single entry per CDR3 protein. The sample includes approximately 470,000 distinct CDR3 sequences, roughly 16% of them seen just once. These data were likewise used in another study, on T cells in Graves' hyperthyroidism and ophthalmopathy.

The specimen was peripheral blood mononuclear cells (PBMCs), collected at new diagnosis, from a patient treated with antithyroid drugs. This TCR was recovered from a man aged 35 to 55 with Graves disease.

DNA for the CDR3: TGTGCCAGCAGCCAAGATGGGATCGGGCTAGCGGCCCGCTACGAGCAGTACTTC. Amino acids: CASSQDGIGLAARYEQYF. The chain carries TRBV11-2 and TRBJ2-7; TRBD2 matches 7 bases. J gave up 3 bases and V 5 bases, and 19 bases lay outside the gene matches. The CDR3 covers 18 residues. Germline V gene lookup returns CDR1 SGHAT and CDR2 FQNNGV. Looking up the rest from reference TRBV11-2 and TRBJ2-7 gives the full variable domain: EAGVAQSPRYKIIEKRQSVAFWCNPISGHATLYWYQQILGQGPKLLIQFQNNGVVDDSQLPKDRFSAERLKGVDSTLKIQPAKLEDSAVYLCASSQDGIGLAARYEQYFGPGTRLTVT.